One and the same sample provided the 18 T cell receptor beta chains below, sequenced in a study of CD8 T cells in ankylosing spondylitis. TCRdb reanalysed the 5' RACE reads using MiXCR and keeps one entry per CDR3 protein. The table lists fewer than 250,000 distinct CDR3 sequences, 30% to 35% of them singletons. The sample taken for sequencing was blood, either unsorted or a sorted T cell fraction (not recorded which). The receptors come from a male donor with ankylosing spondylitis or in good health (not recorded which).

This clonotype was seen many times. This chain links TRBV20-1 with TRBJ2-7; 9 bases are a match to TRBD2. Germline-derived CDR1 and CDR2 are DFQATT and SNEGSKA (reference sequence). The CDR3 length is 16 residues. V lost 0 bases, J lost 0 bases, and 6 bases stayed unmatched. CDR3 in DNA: TGCAGTGCTAGAGATCCGGCTAGCGGGGACTCCTACGAGCAGTACTTC. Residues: CSARDPASGDSYEQYF.

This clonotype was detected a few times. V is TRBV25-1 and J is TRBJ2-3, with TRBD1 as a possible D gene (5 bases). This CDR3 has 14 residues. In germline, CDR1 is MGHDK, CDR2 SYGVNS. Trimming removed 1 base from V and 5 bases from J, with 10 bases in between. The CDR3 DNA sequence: TGTGCCAGCAGTGAATGGGGCCAGGGAGATACGCAGTATTTT. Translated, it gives CASSEWGQGDTQYF.

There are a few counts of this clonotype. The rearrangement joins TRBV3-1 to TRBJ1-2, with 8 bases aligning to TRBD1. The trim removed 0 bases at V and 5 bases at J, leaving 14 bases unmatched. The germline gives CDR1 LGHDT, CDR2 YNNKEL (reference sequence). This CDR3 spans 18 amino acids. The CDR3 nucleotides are TGTGCCAGCAGCCAAGATTTGGGACAGGCCTCCGGCTATTATGGCTACACCTTC. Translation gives CASSQDLGQASGYYGYTF.

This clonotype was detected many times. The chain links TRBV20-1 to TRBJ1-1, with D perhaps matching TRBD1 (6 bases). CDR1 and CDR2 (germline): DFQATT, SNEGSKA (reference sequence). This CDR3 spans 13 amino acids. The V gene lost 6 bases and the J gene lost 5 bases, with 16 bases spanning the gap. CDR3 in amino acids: CSAQTGGRTEAFF. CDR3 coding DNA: TGCAGTGCCCAGACAGGAGGGAGGACTGAAGCTTTCTTT.

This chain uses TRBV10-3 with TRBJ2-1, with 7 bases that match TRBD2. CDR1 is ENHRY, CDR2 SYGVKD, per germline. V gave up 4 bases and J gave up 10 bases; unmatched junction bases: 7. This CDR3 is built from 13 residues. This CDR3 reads CAISAGTNEEQFF. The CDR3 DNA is TGTGCCATCAGTGCCGGGACTAATGAGGAGCAGTTCTTC.

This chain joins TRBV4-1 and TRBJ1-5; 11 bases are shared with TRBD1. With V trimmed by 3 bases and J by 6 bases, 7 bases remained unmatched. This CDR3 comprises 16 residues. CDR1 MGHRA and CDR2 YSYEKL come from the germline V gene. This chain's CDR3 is CASSHESGTGGQPQHF. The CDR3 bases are TGCGCCAGCAGCCATGAATCCGGGACAGGGGGTCAGCCCCAGCATTTT.

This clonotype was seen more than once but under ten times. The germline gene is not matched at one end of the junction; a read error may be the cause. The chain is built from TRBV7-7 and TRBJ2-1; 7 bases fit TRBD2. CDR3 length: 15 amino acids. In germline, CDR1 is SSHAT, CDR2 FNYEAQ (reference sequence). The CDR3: CASSLESGGYNEQFF. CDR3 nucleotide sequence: TGTGCTAGCAGCTTAGAGTCCGGGGGGTACAATGAGCAGTTCTTC.

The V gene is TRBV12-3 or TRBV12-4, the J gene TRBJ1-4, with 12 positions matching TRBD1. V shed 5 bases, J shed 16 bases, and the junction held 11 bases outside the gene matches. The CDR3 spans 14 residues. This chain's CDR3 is CASSTGTGGDHQFF. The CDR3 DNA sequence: TGTGCCAGCAGTACCGGGACAGGGGGCGATCATCAGTTTTTT.

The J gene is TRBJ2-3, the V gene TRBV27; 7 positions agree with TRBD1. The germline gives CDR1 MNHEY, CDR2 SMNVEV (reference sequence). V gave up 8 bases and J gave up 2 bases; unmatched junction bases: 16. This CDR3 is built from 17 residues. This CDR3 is CASSGGEGATFTDTQYF. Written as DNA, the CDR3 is TGTGCCAGCTCTGGCGGAGAGGGGGCCACATTCACAGATACGCAGTATTTT.

The DNA of the CDR3 is TGTGCCAGCAGTCTAAGAGGGGACTTGAACACTGAAGCTTTCTTT. Encoded protein: CASSLRGDLNTEAFF. The chain is built from TRBV27 and TRBJ1-1; tentative D call: TRBD1 (5 bases). V was clipped by 5 bases and J by 0 bases, with 13 bases between them. The V gene's germline CDR1 is MNHEY and CDR2 SMNVEV (reference sequence). The CDR3 contains 15 residues.

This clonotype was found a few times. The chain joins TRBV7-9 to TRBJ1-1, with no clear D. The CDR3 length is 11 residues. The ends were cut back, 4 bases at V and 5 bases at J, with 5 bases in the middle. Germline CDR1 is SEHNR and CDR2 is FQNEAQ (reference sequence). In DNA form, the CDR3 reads TGTGCCAGCAGCTCAGATACTGAAGCTTTCTTT. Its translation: CASSSDTEAFF.

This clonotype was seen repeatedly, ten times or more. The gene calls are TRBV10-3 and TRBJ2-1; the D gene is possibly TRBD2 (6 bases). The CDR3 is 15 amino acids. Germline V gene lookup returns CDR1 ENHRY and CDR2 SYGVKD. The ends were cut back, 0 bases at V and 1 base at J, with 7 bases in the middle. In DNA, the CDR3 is TGTGCCATCAGTGAGTCGGAGGGGTCCTACAATGAGCAGTTCTTC. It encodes CAISESEGSYNEQFF.

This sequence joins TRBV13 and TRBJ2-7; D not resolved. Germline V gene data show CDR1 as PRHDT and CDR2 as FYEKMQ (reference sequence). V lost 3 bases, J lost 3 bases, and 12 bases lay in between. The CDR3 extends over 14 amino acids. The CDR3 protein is CASSLRVPGYEQYF. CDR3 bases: TGTGCCAGCAGCTTGAGAGTCCCGGGCTACGAGCAGTACTTC.

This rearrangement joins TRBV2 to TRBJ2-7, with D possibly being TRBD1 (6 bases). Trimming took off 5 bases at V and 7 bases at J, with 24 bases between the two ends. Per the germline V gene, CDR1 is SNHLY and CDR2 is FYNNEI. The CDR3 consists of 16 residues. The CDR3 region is CASSNQIRRDTREQYF. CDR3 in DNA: TGTGCCAGCAGTAACCAAATCCGACGGGACACGAGGGAGCAGTACTTC. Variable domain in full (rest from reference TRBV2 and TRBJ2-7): EPEVTQTPSHQVTQMGQEVILRCVPISNHLYFYWYRQILGQKVEFLVSFYNNEISEKSEIFDDQFSVERPDGSNFTLKIRSTKLEDSAMYFCASSNQIRRDTREQYFGPGTRLTVT.

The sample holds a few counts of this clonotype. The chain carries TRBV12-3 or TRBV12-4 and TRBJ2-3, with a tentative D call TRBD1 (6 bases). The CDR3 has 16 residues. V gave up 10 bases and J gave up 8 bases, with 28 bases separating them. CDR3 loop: CATSLGAATATGTQYF. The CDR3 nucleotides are TGTGCCACCAGCTTGGGGGCCGCGACTGCCACTGGTACGCAGTATTTT.

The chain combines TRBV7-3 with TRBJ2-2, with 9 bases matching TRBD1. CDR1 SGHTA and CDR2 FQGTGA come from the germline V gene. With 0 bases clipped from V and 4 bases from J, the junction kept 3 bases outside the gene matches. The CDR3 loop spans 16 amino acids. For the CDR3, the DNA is TGTGCCAGCAGCTTAACAGGACAGGGGCGCACCGGGGAGCTGTTTTTT. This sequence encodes CASSLTGQGRTGELFF.

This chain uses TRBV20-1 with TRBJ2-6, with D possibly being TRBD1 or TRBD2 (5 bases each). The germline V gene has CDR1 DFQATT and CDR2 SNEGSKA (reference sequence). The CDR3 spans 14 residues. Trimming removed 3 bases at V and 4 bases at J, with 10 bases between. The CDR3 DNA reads TGCAGTGCTAGTTCGGGGCTCGGGGCCAACGTCCTGACTTTC. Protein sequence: CSASSGLGANVLTF.

CDR3 bases: TGTGCCAGCAGTACCAAGACTAGCGGGGTCGCCCGTACGCAGTATTTT. Translating gives CASSTKTSGVARTQYF. This chain links TRBV12-3 or TRBV12-4 with TRBJ2-3; 11 nucleotides line up with TRBD2. CDR3 length: 16 amino acids. V gave up 5 bases and J gave up 8 bases; unmatched junction bases: 12.